The 16 T cell receptor beta chains reported below all come from one sample, sequenced in a study of CD8+ T cells in alopecia areata. Sequencing templates came from extracted RNA that was reverse transcribed into cDNA. TCRdb's table, derived via immunoSEQ multiplex PCR, lists solely in-frame clones and lacks some. The top ten clones hold roughly 17% of a sample with 65,000 to 75,000 clones, about 45% of them seen once. Material: CD8+ T cells sorted from blood, obtained at week 0. The receptors come from a human donor with alopecia areata.

This chain uses TRBV7-9 with TRBJ2-5, with a tentative D call TRBD2 (6 bases). The J call may be faulty, since TRBJ2-7 better matches the DNA end. In germline, CDR1 is SEHNR, CDR2 FQNEAQ (reference sequence). The CDR3 consists of 15 residues. For the CDR3, the DNA is TGTGCCAGCAGCCCCCCAAATAGCGGACCCTACGAGCAGTACTTC. Its translation is CASSPPNSGPYEQYF.

This chain links TRBV7-3 with TRBJ1-1; D may be TRBD1 (6 bases). Per germline, CDR1 SGHTA and CDR2 FQGTGA. The ends were cut back, 0 bases at V and 8 bases at J, with 16 bases in the middle. This CDR3 has 15 residues. The CDR3 loop reads CASSLTPAPGAEAFF. The CDR3 DNA reads TGTGCCAGCAGCTTAACTCCCGCGCCGGGGGCGGAAGCTTTCTTT.

The V gene is TRBV7-2, the J gene TRBJ1-1; D is unresolved. V lost 1 base, J lost 1 base, and 7 bases lay in between. The CDR3 is 14 residues long. Germline CDR1 SGHTA, CDR2 FQGNSA. The CDR3, as DNA: TGTGCCAGCAGCTTAGTAGTTACGAACACTGAAGCTTTCTTT. Translation gives CASSLVVTNTEAFF.

A few counts support this clone. The genes are TRBV2 and TRBJ2-2; D unresolved. CDR1 SNHLY and CDR2 FYNNEI come from the germline V gene. The germline V and J ends were trimmed by 1 base and 4 bases, with 4 bases remaining between them. This CDR3 is built from 13 residues. The CDR3 bases are TGTGCCAGCAGTGAAGAGGGCACCGGGGAGCTGTTTTTT. Its protein is CASSEEGTGELFF.

This chain uses TRBV29-1 with TRBJ1-1; D call uncertain. This CDR3 is 12 amino acids long. Germline loops: CDR1 SQVTM, CDR2 ANQGSEA. Trimming took off 1 base at V and 5 bases at J, with 8 bases between the two ends. The CDR3: CSVEGRGTEAFF. DNA for the CDR3: TGCAGCGTTGAAGGTAGAGGAACTGAAGCTTTCTTT.

The chain is built from TRBV9 and TRBJ2-5; 10 positions agree with TRBD1. With V trimmed by 3 bases and J by 5 bases, 7 bases remained unmatched. The CDR3 has 15 amino acids. The germline V gene has CDR1 SGDLS and CDR2 YYNGEE. CDR3 region: CASSAETGGAETQYF. CDR3 nucleotide sequence: TGTGCCAGCAGCGCTGAGACAGGGGGCGCGGAGACCCAGTACTTC.

V gene TRBV6-5 combines with J gene TRBJ1-2; TRBD1 agrees at 8 bases. V dropped 5 bases and J dropped 6; count of bases not matched to a gene: 8. CDR1 MNHEY and CDR2 SVGAGI come from the germline V gene. The CDR3 is made up of 14 amino acids. CDR3 sequence reads: CASSGPTGEDGYTF. The CDR3 DNA is TGTGCCAGCAGTGGCCCGACAGGGGAGGATGGCTACACCTTC.

The rearrangement joins TRBV7-9 to TRBJ2-5, with 15 bases identical to TRBD2. V lost 7 bases and J lost 5; bases outside the gene matches: 8. CDR3 length equals 16 residues. Germline CDR1 and CDR2: SEHNR and FQNEAQ (reference sequence). In DNA, the CDR3 is TGTGCCAGCACCCCGGGACTAGCGGGAGGTGGGGAGACCCAGTACTTC. Translation: CASTPGLAGGGETQYF.

This clone has ten or more counts. The chain links TRBV28 to TRBJ2-5, with D possibly being TRBD1 (6 bases). CDR3 length: 14 residues. V was pared by 5 bases and J by 3 bases, with 13 bases between. Germline lookup yields CDR1 MDHEN and CDR2 SYDVKM. CDR3 in amino acids: CASSPIAGEETQYF. The CDR3 nucleotides are TGTGCCAGCAGTCCAATCGCAGGGGAAGAGACCCAGTACTTC.

Details on this clone: At one end, the junction sequence differs from germline, possibly due to a read error. CDR3 in amino acids: CASSQVSQGAREQCF. CDR3 DNA sequence: TGCGCCAGCAGCCAAGTTTCACAGGGGGCGCGGGAGCAGTGCTTC. This chain joins TRBV4-1 and TRBJ2-7, with 9 bases fitting TRBD1. This CDR3 is 15 amino acids long. Germline V lookup: CDR1 MGHRA, CDR2 YSYEKL.

This clone was detected only a few times. This rearrangement joins TRBV11-2 to TRBJ2-5; the match to TRBD1 covers 8 bases. Germline loops: CDR1 SGHAT, CDR2 FQNNGV. The ends lost 4 bases at V and 5 bases at J; junction bases unmatched: 6. The CDR3 totals 14 residues. The CDR3 bases are TGTGCCAGCAGCTCCGGGACAGGATTTGAGACCCAGTACTTC. Translation gives CASSSGTGFETQYF.

This clone was recorded once. CDR3 in amino acids: CASRTGTSGSETQYF. CDR3 bases: TGTGCCAGCAGGACCGGGACTAGCGGGAGTGAGACCCAGTACTTC. The chain recombines TRBV7-6 with TRBJ2-5; 14 bases agree with TRBD2. Germline CDR1 reads SGHVS; CDR2 reads FNYEAQ. CDR3 length: 15 amino acids. Trimming cost V 6 bases and J 5 bases; bases outside gene matches: 5. Complete variable domain (other parts from reference TRBV7-6 and TRBJ2-5): GAGVSQSPRYKVTKRGQDVALRCDPISGHVSLYWYRQALGQGPEFLTYFNYEAQQDKSGLPNDRFSAERPEGSISTLTIQRTEQRDSAMYRCASRTGTSGSETQYFGPGTRLLVL.

In the case of this clone: Other nucleotide sequences from this sample produce the same CDR3. V gene TRBV9 combines with J gene TRBJ2-3, with no clear D. CDR3 length equals 14 residues. V was trimmed by 2 bases and J by 3 bases, leaving 10 bases between them. CDR1 and CDR2 from the germline V gene are SGDLS and YYNGEE. CDR3 amino acids: CASSVAYGTDTQYF. The CDR3, as DNA: TGTGCCAGCAGCGTTGCGTACGGGACAGATACGCAGTATTTT.

The V call is TRBV4-1, the J call TRBJ2-7; D uncertain. Germline lookup yields CDR1 MGHRA and CDR2 YSYEKL. CDR3 size: 12 residues. Trimming shortened V by 3 bases and J by 3 bases, and 6 bases separated the two germline ends. CDR3 nucleotide sequence: TGCGCCAGCAGCCACCCGAACTACGAGCAGTACTTC. This gives the protein CASSHPNYEQYF.

This clone has just one count. The V and J genes are TRBV9 and TRBJ2-7, with 9 bases that match TRBD2. The CDR3 sequence is 15 residues long. V lost 4 bases, J lost 3 bases, and 8 bases stayed unmatched. The germline CDR1 and CDR2 sequences are SGDLS and YYNGEE. The CDR3 DNA sequence: TGTGCCAGCAGCCCCGGTGGTAGCGGGGGCTACGAGCAGTACTTC. This translates into CASSPGGSGGYEQYF.

CDR3 bases: TGTGCCAGCAGCGCTAGCGGGAGTCAAGAGACCCAGTACTTC. Protein: CASSASGSQETQYF. The V and J genes are TRBV9 and TRBJ2-5; TRBD2 matches at 10 bases. The CDR3 covers 14 residues. Germline assignment: CDR1 SGDLS and CDR2 YYNGEE. The J segment lost 2 bases and the V segment lost 3 bases, leaving 1 base of the junction unmatched.